A single sample gave rise to the 10 T cell receptor beta chains below, sequenced in a study of CD8+CD57+ T cells in acquired aplastic anemia (dated by TCRdb to 2017 to 2018). The sample was run on an Illumina HiSeq 2000. Profiling of TCR beta VDJ combinations and CDR3 sequences used genomic DNA as the template. The raw public data were reprocessed by TCRdb itself: fastp quality trimming at Q25, MiXCR clonotype calling, in-frame beta chains only. Rows matching on CDR3 protein sequence are summarized as one entry with the most common DNA and genes. The sample contains about 400,000 distinct CDR3 sequences, 60% to 80% of them found a single time. 4% of the sample is in the top ten clones. The sample taken for sequencing was sorted CD4+, CD8+, or CD8+CD57+ T cells (not recorded which) from PBMCs. Source of these receptors: a human donor in good health, serving as a control.

Turning to this clonotype: Just one base apart from a much larger clone, this may be a read error. The chain couples TRBV7-2 to TRBJ2-6; perhaps TRBD1 as D (5 bases). Germline V gives CDR1 SGHTA, CDR2 FQGNSA. This CDR3 has 14 residues. CDR3 DNA sequence: TGTGCCAGCATCCCCAGGTCTGGGGCCATCGTCCTGACTTTC. Translating gives CASIPRSGAIVLTF.

This clonotype was detected once. At one end, the junction sequence differs from germline, possibly due to a read error. The chain joins TRBV7-9 to TRBJ2-3; D is unresolved. The CDR3 is 12 amino acids. CDR1 is SEHNR and CDR2 is FQNEAQ in the germline V gene (reference sequence). The CDR3 nucleotides are TGTACCAGCAGCTACGGCACAGATACGCAGTATTTT. This sequence encodes CTSSYGTDTQYF.

This chain joins TRBV2 and TRBJ1-6; a possible D gene is TRBD1 (5 bases). Trimming left V 1 base short and J 19 bases short, with 26 bases between. CDR1 and CDR2 from the germline V gene are SNHLY and FYNNEI. The CDR3 extends over 16 amino acids. CDR3 residues: CASSEEATRDTQYFHF. The CDR3 DNA reads TGTGCCAGCAGTGAAGAGGCCACCAGGGATACGCAGTATTTTCACTTT.

The chain employs TRBV7-2 and TRBJ2-3; 15 positions match TRBD2. Germline lookup yields CDR1 SGHTA and CDR2 FQGNSA. The CDR3 contains 15 residues. V shed 1 base, J shed 14 bases, and the junction held 7 bases outside the gene matches. The DNA of the CDR3 is TGTGCCAGCAGCTTAGTGTCGTCGGGACTAGCGGGGGGGTATTTT. Its protein product is CASSLVSSGLAGGYF.

The gene calls are TRBV10-2 and TRBJ2-2; D remains ambiguous. CDR1 WSHSY and CDR2 SAAADI come from the germline V gene. Trimming pared 0 bases from V and 7 bases from J, leaving 12 bases between. CDR3 length: 15 amino acids. Written as DNA, the CDR3 is TGCGCCAGCAGTGAGTCGTCAAGATACGGCGGGGAGCTGTTTTTT. It is translated as CASSESSRYGGELFF.

The chain has TRBV7-2 and TRBJ2-7, with D possibly called TRBD1 or TRBD2 (6 bases each). The CDR3 sequence is 14 residues long. CDR1 is SGHTA, CDR2 FQGNSA, per germline. V was clipped by 3 bases and J by 7 bases, with 16 bases between them. The CDR3 loop reads CASSLVSGAGEQYF. CDR3 nucleotide sequence: TGTGCCAGCAGCTTGGTGTCGGGGGCTGGGGAGCAGTACTTC.

This clonotype appeared a few times. This may arise from a read error, as a much more abundant clone is one base away. The chain is built from TRBV5-5 and TRBJ1-4, with a tentative D call TRBD1 (5 bases). The CDR3 contains 15 residues. Per the germline V gene, CDR1 is SGHKS and CDR2 is YYEKEE (reference sequence). This chain's CDR3 is CASSQGFTTNKKLFF. CDR3 sequence (DNA): TGTGCCAGCAGCCAGGGATTCACAACTAATAAAAAACTGTTTTTT. Supplemented by reference TRBV5-5 and TRBJ1-4, the full variable domain reads DAGVTQSPTHLIKTRGQQVTLRCSPISGHKSVSWYQQVLGQGPQFIFQYYEKEERGRGNFPDRFSARQFPNYSSELNVNALLLGDSALYLCASSQGFTTNKKLFFGSGTQLSVL.

This rearrangement joins TRBV9 to TRBJ2-7, with no clear D. V was shortened by 5 bases and J by 11 bases, with 23 bases between the two germline ends. Germline-derived CDR1 and CDR2 are SGDLS and YYNGEE. This CDR3 has 14 residues. CDR3: CASRRAQPTDPEYF. CDR3 in DNA: TGTGCCAGCAGGAGAGCTCAGCCAACCGACCCGGAGTACTTC. Variable domain in full (rest from reference TRBV9 and TRBJ2-7): DSGVTQTPKHLITATGQRVTLRCSPRSGDLSVYWYQQSLDQGLQFLIQYYNGEERAKGNILERFSAQQFPDLHSELNLSSLELGDSALYFCASRRAQPTDPEYFGPGTRLTVT.

The chain combines TRBV12-3 or TRBV12-4 with TRBJ2-7; TRBD1 might be the D (5 bases). The CDR3 covers 12 residues. Between the trimmed V and J ends, which lost 6 bases and 5 bases, there was a span of 11 bases. CDR3 loop: CASSHTGDEQYF. The CDR3 region has the DNA TGTGCCAGCAGCCACACAGGAGACGAGCAGTACTTC.

This chain's CDR3 is CATSRDGTTDEAFF. CDR3 bases: TGTGCCACCAGCAGAGATGGGACCACTGACGAAGCTTTCTTT. The genes are TRBV15 and TRBJ1-1, with a possible D match to TRBD1 (5 bases). CDR3 length: 14 amino acids. V shed 0 bases and J shed 8 bases, with 13 bases lying between them. CDR1 is LNHNV, CDR2 YYDKDF, per germline (reference sequence).